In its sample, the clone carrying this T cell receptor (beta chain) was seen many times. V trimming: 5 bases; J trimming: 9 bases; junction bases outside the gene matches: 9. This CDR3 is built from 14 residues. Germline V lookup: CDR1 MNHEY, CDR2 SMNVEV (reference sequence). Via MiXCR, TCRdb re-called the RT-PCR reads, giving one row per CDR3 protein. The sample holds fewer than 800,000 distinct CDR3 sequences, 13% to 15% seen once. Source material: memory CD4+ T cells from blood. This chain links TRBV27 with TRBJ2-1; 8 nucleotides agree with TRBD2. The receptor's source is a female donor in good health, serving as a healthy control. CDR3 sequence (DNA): TGTGCCAGCAGTCCCCTGGGACTAGTATCTGAGCAGTTCTTC. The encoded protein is CASSPLGLVSEQFF.